This entry lists 7 T cell receptor beta chains sequenced from one sample in a study of technical replicates of blood from a few donors. The table came from immunoSEQ multiplex PCR; TCRdb's copy has only in-frame clones and leaves some out. The data contain roughly 87,000 clones, around 96% of them singletons. Input material: T cells isolated from PBMCs. The receptors here all came from a human donor in good health.

The chain has TRBV2 and TRBJ2-5, with TRBD2 matching 14 bases. The CDR3 is made up of 17 amino acids. In germline, CDR1 is SNHLY, CDR2 FYNNEI. Trimming removed 7 bases from V and 4 bases from J; junction bases left unmatched: 11. In DNA form, the CDR3 reads TGTGCCAGCATGTTGACTAGCGGGGGGGCCTTTCCAGAGACCCAGTACTTC. This gives the protein CASMLTSGGAFPETQYF.

This clone came up a few times. J is TRBJ2-1 and V is TRBV7-7, with D perhaps TRBD1 (5 bases). The CDR3 runs to 15 residues. Germline V gene lookup returns CDR1 SSHAT and CDR2 FNYEAQ (reference sequence). CDR3 amino acids: CASRIRDAPQNEQFF. The CDR3 DNA sequence: TGTGCTAGCCGAATCAGGGATGCGCCCCAGAATGAGCAGTTCTTC.

This chain links TRBV14 with TRBJ2-1; D not resolved. The germline CDR1 and CDR2 sequences are SGHDN and FVKESK. Trimming left V 0 bases short and J 10 bases short, with 19 bases between. This CDR3 is 16 amino acids long. Here the CDR3 reads CASSQEGRQLSREQFF. The CDR3 nucleotides are TGTGCCAGCAGCCAAGAAGGTCGTCAGCTTTCGAGGGAGCAGTTCTTC.

Concerning this clone itself: A junction end diverges from the germline sequence, so it may reflect a read error. The chain carries TRBV29-1 and TRBJ2-7; 10 bases match TRBD1. The CDR3 sequence is 14 residues long. The germline V gene has CDR1 SQVTM and CDR2 ANQGSEA. The DNA of the CDR3 is TGCAGCGTTGAGGGTGGACAGGGGGACTACGCGCAGTACTTC. It specifies CSVEGGQGDYAQYF.

The J gene is TRBJ2-3, the V gene TRBV5-8; 11 bases agree with TRBD2. The ends lost 4 bases at V and 2 bases at J; junction bases unmatched: 6. The germline V gene has CDR1 SGHTS and CDR2 YDEGEE. CDR3 size: 16 residues. The DNA for the CDR3 is TGTGCCAGCAGCCGAGTTAGCGGGGGGGTCACAGATACGCAGTATTTT. Translated: CASSRVSGGVTDTQYF.

The CDR3 region has the DNA TGTGCCAGTACGTCCGGACAGGTCTATGAAGCTTTCTTT. Protein: CASTSGQVYEAFF. This chain uses TRBV19 with TRBJ1-1; 7 bases align to TRBD1. The ends lost 7 bases at V and 7 bases at J; junction bases unmatched: 9. CDR3 length: 13 residues. CDR1 LNHDA and CDR2 SQIVND come from the germline V gene (reference sequence).

The chain uses TRBV5-1 and TRBJ1-6; D is ambiguous. The V and J ends lost 0 bases and 11 bases respectively, with 12 bases between them. CDR1 is SGHRS and CDR2 is YFSETQ in the germline V gene. The CDR3 runs to 14 residues. The CDR3 is CASSLEPGTTPLHF. The CDR3 DNA reads TGCGCCAGCAGCTTGGAACCAGGAACGACACCCCTCCACTTT. Variable domain in full (rest from reference TRBV5-1 and TRBJ1-6): KAGVTQTPRYLIKTRGQQVTLSCSPISGHRSVSWYQQTPGQGLQFLFEYFSETQRNKGNFPGRFSGRQFSNSRSEMNVSTLELGDSALYLCASSLEPGTTPLHFGNGTRLTVT.